The clone carrying this TCR beta chain has a handful of counts. Its antigen is not identified. Germline V lookup: CDR1 MDHEN, CDR2 SYDVKM. The CDR3 is 14 residues long. Trimming took 3 bases from V and 9 from J, leaving 12 bases between them. The sample comes from a study of CD8 T cells in ankylosing spondylitis. Study observations and caveats: What seemed typical of ankylosing spondylitis blood was a TCR beta motif built from roughly eight highly homologous variants.

It was by quantitative 5'-RACE with molecular barcodes that TCR beta libraries were made. TCRdb processed the 5' RACE reads anew with MiXCR; each CDR3 protein has one entry. The sample consists of about 320,000 distinct CDR3 sequences, approximately 10% of them appearing once. The sequenced material came from blood, either unsorted or a sorted T cell fraction (not recorded which). The gene calls are TRBV28 and TRBJ1-6, with a possible D match to TRBD1 (6 bases). The TCR was taken from a female donor with ankylosing spondylitis or in good health (not recorded which). CDR3: CASSFQGFRSPLHF. In DNA form, the CDR3 reads TGTGCCAGCAGTTTTCAGGGGTTTCGTTCACCCCTCCACTTT.